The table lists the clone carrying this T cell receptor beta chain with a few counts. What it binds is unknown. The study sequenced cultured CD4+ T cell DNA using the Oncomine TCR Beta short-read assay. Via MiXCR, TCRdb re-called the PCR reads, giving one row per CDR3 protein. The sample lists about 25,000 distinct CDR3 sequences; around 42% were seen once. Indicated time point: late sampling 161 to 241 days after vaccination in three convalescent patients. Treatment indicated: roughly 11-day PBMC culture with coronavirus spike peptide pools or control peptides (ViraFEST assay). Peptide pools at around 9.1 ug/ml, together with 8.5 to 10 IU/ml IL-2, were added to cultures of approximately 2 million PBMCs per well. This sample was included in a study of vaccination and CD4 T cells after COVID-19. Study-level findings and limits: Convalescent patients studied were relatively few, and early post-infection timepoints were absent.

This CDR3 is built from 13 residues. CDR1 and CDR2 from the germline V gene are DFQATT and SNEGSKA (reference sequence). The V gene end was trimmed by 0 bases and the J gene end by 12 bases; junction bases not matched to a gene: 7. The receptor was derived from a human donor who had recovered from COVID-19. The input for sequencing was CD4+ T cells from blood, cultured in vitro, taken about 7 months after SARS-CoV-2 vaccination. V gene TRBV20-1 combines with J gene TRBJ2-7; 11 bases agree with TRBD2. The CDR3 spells CSARDRLAGGAYF. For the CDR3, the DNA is TGCAGTGCTAGAGATCGTCTAGCGGGAGGAGCGTACTTC.